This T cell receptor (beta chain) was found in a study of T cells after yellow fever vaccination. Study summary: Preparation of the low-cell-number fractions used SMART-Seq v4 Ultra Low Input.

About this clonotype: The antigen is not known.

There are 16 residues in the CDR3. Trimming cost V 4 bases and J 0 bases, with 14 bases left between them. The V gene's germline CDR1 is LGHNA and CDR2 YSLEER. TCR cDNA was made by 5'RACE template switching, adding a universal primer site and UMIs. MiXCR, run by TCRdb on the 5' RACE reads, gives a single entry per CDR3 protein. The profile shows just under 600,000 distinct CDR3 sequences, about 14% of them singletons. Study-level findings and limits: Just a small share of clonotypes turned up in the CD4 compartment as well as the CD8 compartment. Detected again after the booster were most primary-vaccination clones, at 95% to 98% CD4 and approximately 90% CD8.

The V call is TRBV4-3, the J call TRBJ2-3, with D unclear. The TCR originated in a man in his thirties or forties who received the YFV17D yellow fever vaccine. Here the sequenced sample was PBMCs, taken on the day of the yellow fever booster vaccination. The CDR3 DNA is TGCGCCAGCAGCCGGGTGGTGCAGGCTAGCACAGATACGCAGTATTTT. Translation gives CASSRVVQASTDTQYF.